The next 5 T cell receptor beta chains were all read from a single sample in a study of shared clonotypes between healthy human individuals. Sequenced by immunoSEQ multiplex PCR; TCRdb stores in-frame clones only, minus some. The sample consists of 1,500,000 or so clones, approximately 98.5% of them appearing once. Sequenced input: naive CD4+ T cells sorted from blood. As for subset: CD45RA+ positively selected. These receptor sequences come from a man aged 25-40 years in good health.

The J gene is TRBJ2-7, the V gene TRBV7-2; TRBD1 is a possible D gene (7 bases). This CDR3 comprises 16 residues. Germline lookup yields CDR1 SGHTA and CDR2 FQGNSA. The germline V and J ends were trimmed by 3 bases and 0 bases, with 15 bases remaining between them. In DNA form, the CDR3 reads TGTGCCAGCAGCTTCGACAGGGACTTGAGCTCCTACGAGCAGTACTTC. Its protein is CASSFDRDLSSYEQYF.

The chain carries TRBV5-1 and TRBJ2-2, with D perhaps matching TRBD2 (5 bases). Deletions cut 4 bases from V and 6 bases from J, with 19 bases between. Germline lookup yields CDR1 SGHRS and CDR2 YFSETQ. CDR3 length: 16 amino acids. This CDR3 is CASSNELSRRAGELFF. CDR3 DNA: TGCGCCAGCAGCAACGAACTCTCGAGGCGGGCCGGGGAGCTGTTTTTT.

The V and J genes are TRBV28 and TRBJ2-3, with 7 positions matching TRBD1. Germline V CDR1 and CDR2: MDHEN, SYDVKM. This CDR3 has 11 amino acids. Trimming took 10 bases from V and 11 from J; bases not matched to a gene: 9. CDR3 sequence reads: CAIKGAFKQYF. As DNA, the CDR3 is TGTGCCATTAAGGGGGCATTTAAGCAGTATTTT. The full variable domain, rest sourced from reference TRBV28 and TRBJ2-3, is DVKVTQSSRYLVKRTGEKVFLECVQDMDHENMFWYRQDPGLGLRLIYFSYDVKMKEKGDIPEGYSVSREKKERFSLILESASTNQTSMYLCAIKGAFKQYFGPGTRLTVL.

A single count supports this clone. The same CDR3 also results from other DNA sequences found in this sample. V is TRBV18 and J is TRBJ2-5; unclear D gene. Per germline, CDR1 KGHSH and CDR2 LQKENI. The CDR3 loop spans 11 amino acids. With 6 bases removed from V and 5 bases from J, the gap between germline ends came to 7 bases. The CDR3 nucleotides are TGTGCCAGCTCTGACAAGGAGACCCAGTACTTC. Its protein is CASSDKETQYF. The full variable domain, rest sourced from reference TRBV18 and TRBJ2-5, is NAGVMQNPRHLVRRRGQEARLRCSPMKGHSHVYWYRQLPEEGLKFMVYLQKENIIDESGMPKERFSAEFPKEGPSILRIQQVVRGDSAAYFCASSDKETQYFGPGTRLLVL.

The rearrangement joins TRBV2 to TRBJ2-7; no clear D gene. Trimming stripped 2 bases from V and 6 bases from J, with 8 bases between. Germline CDR1 reads SNHLY; CDR2 reads FYNNEI. This CDR3 is 12 amino acids long. The CDR3 nucleotides are TGTGCCAGCAGTGAACCTCAGACCGAGCAGTACTTC. Protein product: CASSEPQTEQYF.